A single sample is the source of the 26 T cell receptor beta chains below, sequenced in a study of T cells in Graves' hyperthyroidism and ophthalmopathy. Using RNA transcripts as the source, TCR beta CDR3 regions were amplified. HTBI primers were used for first-round RT-PCR of the TCR CDR3. TCRdb used MiXCR to reprocess the multiplex PCR reads, holding one entry per CDR3 protein. Of approximately 49,000 distinct CDR3 sequences in the sample, roughly 56% were seen once. The sample was peripheral blood or thyroid tissue (not recorded which). Receptor source: a man younger than 30 with Graves' hyperthyroidism.

The chain uses TRBV10-3 and TRBJ1-1, with D possibly TRBD1 on 6 matching bases. In germline, CDR1 is ENHRY, CDR2 SYGVKD. This CDR3 has 13 residues. The V end lost 6 bases, the J end lost 5 bases, and 13 bases lay between the germline ends. The CDR3 loop reads CAIRSGGPTEAFF. DNA of the CDR3: TGTGCCATCAGATCCGGGGGCCCGACTGAAGCTTTCTTT.

Only one count was recorded for this clonotype. The chain carries TRBV10-3 and TRBJ2-7; 7 bases match TRBD1. J was trimmed by 2 bases and V by 3 bases; bases with no gene match: 7. CDR1 is ENHRY and CDR2 is SYGVKD in the germline V gene. This CDR3 is built from 15 residues. CDR3 in amino acids: CAISEGDSRTYEQYF. CDR3 in DNA: TGTGCCATCAGTGAAGGGGACAGTCGAACCTACGAGCAGTACTTC.

This clonotype was picked up many times. The chain is built from TRBV28 and TRBJ2-7; the D gene is possibly TRBD1 (5 bases). Per germline, CDR1 MDHEN and CDR2 SYDVKM. CDR3 length equals 12 residues. V was shortened by 5 bases and J by 3 bases, with 8 bases between the two germline ends. CDR3 in amino acids: CASSVTVYEQYF. CDR3 in DNA: TGTGCCAGCAGTGTGACAGTCTACGAGCAGTACTTC.

The table lists this clonotype with many counts. The chain recombines TRBV6-2 or TRBV6-3 with TRBJ2-5; the D gene is possibly TRBD1 (5 bases). The length of the CDR3 is 16 residues. The germline V gene encodes CDR1 MNHEY and CDR2 SVGEGT. Deletions cut 5 bases from V and 0 bases from J, with 16 bases between. Written as DNA, the CDR3 is TGTGCCAGCAGTCCGATGGCAGGGCGGTACCAAGAGACCCAGTACTTC. This encodes CASSPMAGRYQETQYF.

This clonotype was detected only a few times. The V call is TRBV29-1, the J call TRBJ2-5; D may correspond to TRBD1 or TRBD2 (5 bases each). V was shortened by 2 bases and J by 1 base, with 8 bases between the two germline ends. The germline CDR1 and CDR2 sequences are SQVTM and ANQGSEA. This CDR3 contains 13 residues. The CDR3 nucleotides read TGCAGCGTTGAAACTAGGGGCCAAGAGACCCAGTACTTC. As protein: CSVETRGQETQYF.

J is TRBJ1-2 and V is TRBV29-1; 9 bases match TRBD1. Per the germline V gene, CDR1 is SQVTM and CDR2 is ANQGSEA. Trimming removed 5 bases from V and 4 bases from J; junction bases left unmatched: 8. The CDR3 consists of 14 residues. The CDR3 DNA is TGCAGCGTTCTTACCCGGGACAGGGCCTATGGCTACACCTTC. Its protein product is CSVLTRDRAYGYTF.

This chain uses TRBV7-2 with TRBJ1-4; D unclear. V was shortened by 5 bases and J by 4 bases, with 17 bases between the two germline ends. The CDR3 runs 16 residues. Looked up from germline, CDR1 is SGHTA and CDR2 is FQGNSA. DNA for the CDR3: TGTGCCAGCAGCCCACCCCCGCCCTGGGGTAATGAAAAACTGTTTTTT. Its translation is CASSPPPPWGNEKLFF.

J is TRBJ1-3 and V is TRBV2; possibly TRBD1 for D (5 bases). This CDR3 contains 16 residues. Trimming took off 4 bases at V and 2 bases at J, with 15 bases between the two ends. In germline, CDR1 is SNHLY, CDR2 FYNNEI. CDR3 nucleotide sequence: TGTGCCAGCAGTGCGGGGGTGCCGGGAACTGGAAACACCATATATTTT. Translated: CASSAGVPGTGNTIYF.

This clonotype has only one observation. The chain combines TRBV2 with TRBJ2-7; D not certain. Germline V lookup: CDR1 SNHLY, CDR2 FYNNEI. This CDR3 contains 14 residues. Trimming took off 3 bases at V and 2 bases at J, with 11 bases between the two ends. In nucleotides, the CDR3 is TGTGCCAGCAGTGACGAGGAGAGCACCTACGAGCAGTACTTC. This codes for CASSDEESTYEQYF.

The J gene is TRBJ2-7, the V gene TRBV5-5; TRBD1 aligns across 11 bases. This CDR3 region has 18 residues. After removal of 3 bases from V and 0 bases from J, the junction contained 11 bases not matched to a gene. Germline V gives CDR1 SGHKS, CDR2 YYEKEE (reference sequence). CDR3 sequence: CASSSTGDRGFNSYEQYF. DNA for the CDR3: TGTGCCAGCAGCTCTACCGGGGACAGGGGGTTCAACTCCTACGAGCAGTACTTC.

Details on this clonotype: The DNA is left out, because the CDR3 cannot be placed on it with certainty; the CDR3 is given as TCRdb lists it. The chain joins TRBV10-3 to TRBJ2-7; the listed D gene, TRBD1, was not tested against the DNA. Germline CDR1 reads ENHRY; CDR2 reads SYGVKD. The CDR3 numbers 24 amino acids, ends counted. The CDR3 region is CAIGDEDSSFYICSATGGFYEQYF.

This clonotype was observed at least ten times. The chain links TRBV6-5 to TRBJ1-6; the match to TRBD1 covers 8 bases. This CDR3 has 15 residues. Trimming at V came to 0 bases and at J to 10 bases, leaving 5 bases not matched to a gene. Germline V gives CDR1 MNHEY, CDR2 SVGAGI. CDR3 region: CASSYSWTGTSPLHF. For the CDR3, the DNA is TGTGCCAGCAGTTACTCATGGACAGGGACCTCACCCCTCCACTTT.

This rearrangement joins TRBV7-4 to TRBJ1-4, with 8 bases that match TRBD1. V lost 4 bases, J lost 7 bases, and 5 bases stayed unmatched. Germline lookup yields CDR1 SGHVT and CDR2 SQSDAQ. The CDR3 extends over 14 amino acids. CDR3 nucleotide sequence: TGTGCCAGCAGCTCAGGACAGGGACCTGAAAAACTGTTTTTT. The encoded protein is CASSSGQGPEKLFF.

This clonotype came up many times. This rearrangement joins TRBV6-5 to TRBJ1-1; 11 bases match TRBD1. CDR1 is MNHEY, CDR2 SVGAGI, per germline. The CDR3 has 16 residues. J gave up 6 bases and V 7 bases, and 13 bases lay outside the gene matches. Here the CDR3 DNA reads TGTGCCAGCAATCCTTGGACAGGGGGCCACCACCCTGAAGCTTTCTTT. It codes for CASNPWTGGHHPEAFF.

The sample holds many counts of this clonotype. This chain connects TRBV30 to TRBJ1-1; 8 bases map to TRBD1. The CDR3 consists of 15 residues. Germline V gives CDR1 GTSNPN, CDR2 SVGIG (reference sequence). After removal of 3 bases from V and 1 base from J, the junction contained 7 bases not matched to a gene. The CDR3 loop reads CAWRLPGGKNTEAFF. CDR3 in DNA: TGTGCCTGGAGACTACCAGGGGGCAAGAACACTGAAGCTTTCTTT.

The chain joins TRBV29-1 to TRBJ2-6; unclear D gene. This CDR3 is 11 amino acids long. The V end was cut by 1 base, the J end by 5 bases, with 0 bases between. The V gene's germline CDR1 is SQVTM and CDR2 ANQGSEA. CDR3 in amino acids: CSVEGANVLTF. The CDR3 DNA is TGCAGCGTTGAAGGGGCCAACGTCCTGACTTTC. The entire variable domain, with the rest obtained from reference TRBV29-1 and TRBJ2-6, is as follows: SAVISQKPSRDICQRGTSLTIQCQVDSQVTMMFWYRQQPGQSLTLIATANQGSEATYESGFVIDKFPISRPNLTFSTLTVSNMSPEDSSIYLCSVEGANVLTFGAGSRLTVL.

This sequence joins TRBV20-1 and TRBJ2-3; weak D call: TRBD2 (6 bases). Trimming took 3 bases from V and 3 from J, leaving 7 bases between them. The length of the CDR3 is 12 residues. The germline gives CDR1 DFQATT, CDR2 SNEGSKA (reference sequence). In nucleotides, the CDR3 is TGCAGTGCTAGTGGAGGGACAGATACGCAGTATTTT. As protein: CSASGGTDTQYF.

Concerning this clonotype: Mismatch with germline at one junction end may stem from a read error. This chain connects TRBV7-2 to TRBJ1-3, with D uncertain. CDR1 is SGHTA, CDR2 FQGNSA, per germline. CDR3 length: 17 amino acids. The CDR3 region has the DNA TGTGCCAGCGGCTTAAGTGGCGGCCGTGTCTCTGGAAACACCACATATTTT. Translated: CASGLSGGRVSGNTTYF. The full variable domain, completed using reference TRBV7-2 and TRBJ1-3, is GAGVSQSPSNKVTEKGKDVELRCDPISGHTALYWYRQSLGQGLEFLIYFQGNSAPDKSGLPSDRFSAERTGGSVSTLTIQRTQQEDSAVYLCASGLSGGRVSGNTTYFGEGSWLTVV.

This clonotype was found many times. The chain couples TRBV7-7 to TRBJ2-5, with a possible D match to TRBD2 (6 bases). This CDR3 is built from 15 residues. V lost 2 bases, J lost 2 bases, and 12 bases lay in between. Germline assignment: CDR1 SSHAT and CDR2 FNYEAQ (reference sequence). The CDR3, as DNA: TGTGCCAGCAGCTTAACAGCCGGGACTCAAGAGACCCAGTACTTC. As protein: CASSLTAGTQETQYF.

The chain carries TRBV5-4 and TRBJ1-2; D gene uncertain. Germline V gene sequence: CDR1 SGHNT, CDR2 YYREEE (reference sequence). The V end lost 3 bases, the J end lost 8 bases, and 5 bases lay between the germline ends. This CDR3 comprises 10 residues. As DNA, the CDR3 is TGTGCCAGCAGCTCCATGGGCTACACCTTC. As protein: CASSSMGYTF.

This clonotype qualifies as medium-sized. The chain carries TRBV12-3 or TRBV12-4 and TRBJ1-6, with TRBD1 as a possible D gene (5 bases). V lost 3 bases and J lost 9, with 12 bases in between. The CDR3 has 14 residues. The CDR3 reads CASSFTQGGSPLHF. Written as DNA, the CDR3 is TGTGCCAGCAGTTTCACCCAGGGTGGTTCACCCCTCCACTTT.

J is TRBJ2-5 and V is TRBV7-2; the match to TRBD2 covers 15 bases. V lost 5 bases, J lost 3 bases, and 4 bases stayed unmatched. CDR3 size: 16 residues. The germline V gene has CDR1 SGHTA and CDR2 FQGNSA. CDR3: CASSPWTSGGEETQYF. CDR3 DNA: TGTGCCAGCAGCCCTTGGACTAGCGGGGGGGAAGAGACCCAGTACTTC.

In this sample, this clonotype turned up a few times. The chain recombines TRBV29-1 with TRBJ1-1; 9 bases line up with TRBD1. Germline CDR1 reads SQVTM; CDR2 reads ANQGSEA. The CDR3 extends over 13 amino acids. V lost 4 bases, J lost 5 bases, and 5 bases stayed unmatched. CDR3 DNA sequence: TGCAGCGTTGGAGACAGGGGGGGGACTGAAGCTTTCTTT. It encodes CSVGDRGGTEAFF.

The chain uses TRBV14 and TRBJ2-7, with no clear D. Deletions cut 4 bases from V and 3 bases from J, with 16 bases between. The CDR3 has 15 residues. CDR1 is SGHDN, CDR2 FVKESK, per germline. CDR3 bases: TGTGCCAGCAGCCGAGGACCCTTAGGAGTCTACGAGCAGTACTTC. As protein: CASSRGPLGVYEQYF.

The rearrangement uses TRBV7-9 and TRBJ1-5; 9 bases align to TRBD1. V shed 1 base, J shed 3 bases, and the junction held 7 bases outside the gene matches. Germline CDR1 SEHNR, CDR2 FQNEAQ (reference sequence). The CDR3 loop spans 17 amino acids. The DNA of the CDR3 is TGTGCCAGCAGCTTAGGGGACAGGGTGGCTATCAATCAGCCCCAGCATTTT. This encodes CASSLGDRVAINQPQHF.

This chain uses TRBV7-7 with TRBJ1-1, with D possibly being TRBD1 (5 bases). Trimming removed 2 bases at V and 1 base at J, with 17 bases between. Looked up from germline, CDR1 is SSHAT and CDR2 is FNYEAQ (reference sequence). The CDR3 extends over 17 amino acids. CDR3 loop: CASSLSGGGRTNTEAFF. In DNA form, the CDR3 reads TGTGCCAGCAGCTTATCGGGCGGGGGACGGACGAACACTGAAGCTTTCTTT.